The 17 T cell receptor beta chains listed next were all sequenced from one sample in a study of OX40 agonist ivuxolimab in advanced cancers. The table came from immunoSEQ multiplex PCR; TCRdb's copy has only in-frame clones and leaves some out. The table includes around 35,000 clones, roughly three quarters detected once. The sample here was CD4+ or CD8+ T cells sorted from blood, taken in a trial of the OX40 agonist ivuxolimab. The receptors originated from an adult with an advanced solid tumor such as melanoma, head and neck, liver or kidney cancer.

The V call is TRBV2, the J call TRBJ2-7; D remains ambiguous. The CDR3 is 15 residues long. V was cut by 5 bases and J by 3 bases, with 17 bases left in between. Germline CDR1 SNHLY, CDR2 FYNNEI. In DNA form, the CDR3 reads TGTGCCAGCAGTCGACGGATCAGTTTTCACTACGAGCAGTACTTC. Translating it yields CASSRRISFHYEQYF.

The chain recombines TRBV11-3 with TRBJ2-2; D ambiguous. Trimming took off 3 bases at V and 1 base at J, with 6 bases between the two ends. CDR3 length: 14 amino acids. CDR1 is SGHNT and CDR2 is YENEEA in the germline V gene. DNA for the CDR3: TGTGCCAGCAGCTTTAGTCAGAACACCGGGGAGCTGTTTTTT. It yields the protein CASSFSQNTGELFF.

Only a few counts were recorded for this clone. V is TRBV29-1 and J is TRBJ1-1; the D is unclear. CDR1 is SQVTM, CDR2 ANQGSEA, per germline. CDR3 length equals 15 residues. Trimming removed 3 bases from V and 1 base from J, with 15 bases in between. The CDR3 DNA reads TGCAGCGTTGAGGCGGAACGGGGATGGAACACTGAAGCTTTCTTT. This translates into CSVEAERGWNTEAFF.

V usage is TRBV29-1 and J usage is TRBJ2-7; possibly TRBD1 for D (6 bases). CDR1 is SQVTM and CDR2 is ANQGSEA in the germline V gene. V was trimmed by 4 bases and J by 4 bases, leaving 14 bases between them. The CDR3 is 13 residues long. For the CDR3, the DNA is TGCAGCGTTGCCGCAGGGGTTGGGTACGAGCAGTACTTC. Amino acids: CSVAAGVGYEQYF.

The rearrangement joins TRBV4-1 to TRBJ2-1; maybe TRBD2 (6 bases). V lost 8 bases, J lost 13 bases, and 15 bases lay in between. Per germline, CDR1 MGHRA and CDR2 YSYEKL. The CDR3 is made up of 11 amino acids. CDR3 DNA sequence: TGCGCCAGCTTCTATTCCGGGACTCAGTTCTTC. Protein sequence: CASFYSGTQFF.

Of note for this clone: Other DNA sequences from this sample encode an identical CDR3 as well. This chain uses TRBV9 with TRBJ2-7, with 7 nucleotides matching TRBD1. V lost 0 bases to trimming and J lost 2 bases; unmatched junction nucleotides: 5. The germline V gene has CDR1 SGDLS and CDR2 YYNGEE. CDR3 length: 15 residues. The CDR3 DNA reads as TGTGCCAGCAGCGTAGCCAGGGGGTGGACCTACGAGCAGTACTTC. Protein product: CASSVARGWTYEQYF.

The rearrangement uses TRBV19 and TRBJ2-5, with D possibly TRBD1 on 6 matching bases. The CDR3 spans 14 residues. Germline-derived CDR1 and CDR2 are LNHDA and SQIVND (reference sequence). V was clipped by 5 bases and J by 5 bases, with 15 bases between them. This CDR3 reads CASSPLQGQETQYF. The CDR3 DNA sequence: TGTGCCAGTAGTCCTCTACAGGGTCAGGAGACCCAGTACTTC. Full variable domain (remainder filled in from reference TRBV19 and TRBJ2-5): DGGITQSPKYLFRKEGQNVTLSCEQNLNHDAMYWYRQDPGQGLRLIYYSQIVNDFQKGDIAEGYSVSREKKESFPLTVTSAQKNPTAFYLCASSPLQGQETQYFGPGTRLLVL.

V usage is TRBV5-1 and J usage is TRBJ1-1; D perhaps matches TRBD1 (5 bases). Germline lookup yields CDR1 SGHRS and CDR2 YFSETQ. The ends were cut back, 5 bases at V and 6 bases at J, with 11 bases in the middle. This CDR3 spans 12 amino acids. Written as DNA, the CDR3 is TGCGCCAGCAGGAGAGGGGAGGCTGAAGCTTTCTTT. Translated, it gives CASRRGEAEAFF. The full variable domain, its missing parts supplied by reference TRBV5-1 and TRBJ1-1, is KAGVTQTPRYLIKTRGQQVTLSCSPISGHRSVSWYQQTPGQGLQFLFEYFSETQRNKGNFPGRFSGRQFSNSRSEMNVSTLELGDSALYLCASRRGEAEAFFGQGTRLTVV.

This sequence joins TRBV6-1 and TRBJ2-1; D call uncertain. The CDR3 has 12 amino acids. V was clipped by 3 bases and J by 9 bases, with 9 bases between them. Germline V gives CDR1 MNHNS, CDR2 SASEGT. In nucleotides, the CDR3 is TGTGCCAGCAGTGACAGGTTGGGTGAGCAGTTCTTC. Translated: CASSDRLGEQFF.

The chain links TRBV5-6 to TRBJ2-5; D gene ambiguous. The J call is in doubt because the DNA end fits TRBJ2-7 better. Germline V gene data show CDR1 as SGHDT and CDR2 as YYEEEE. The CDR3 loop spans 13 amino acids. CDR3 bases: TGTGCCAGCAGCTTGTCGCAGTCCTACGAGCAGTACTTC. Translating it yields CASSLSQSYEQYF.

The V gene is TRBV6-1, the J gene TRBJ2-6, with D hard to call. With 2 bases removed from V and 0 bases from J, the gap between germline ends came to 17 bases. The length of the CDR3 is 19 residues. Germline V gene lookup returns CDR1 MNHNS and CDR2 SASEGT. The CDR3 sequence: CASSEFMGFSGSGANVLTF. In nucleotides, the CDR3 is TGTGCCAGCAGTGAATTTATGGGCTTTTCGGGCTCTGGGGCCAACGTCCTGACTTTC.

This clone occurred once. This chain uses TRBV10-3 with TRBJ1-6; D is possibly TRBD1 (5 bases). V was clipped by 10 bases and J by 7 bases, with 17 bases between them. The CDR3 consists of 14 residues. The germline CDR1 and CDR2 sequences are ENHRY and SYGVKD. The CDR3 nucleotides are TGTGCCAGCCAACCGCAGGGCCTCAATTCACCCCTCCACTTT. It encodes CASQPQGLNSPLHF.

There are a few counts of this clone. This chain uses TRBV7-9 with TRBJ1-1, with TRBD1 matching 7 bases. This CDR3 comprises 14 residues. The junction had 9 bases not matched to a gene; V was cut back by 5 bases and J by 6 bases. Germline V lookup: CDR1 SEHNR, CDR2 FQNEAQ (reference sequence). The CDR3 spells CASSPRQGRAEAFF. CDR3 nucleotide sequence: TGTGCCAGCAGCCCAAGACAGGGCAGGGCTGAAGCTTTCTTT.

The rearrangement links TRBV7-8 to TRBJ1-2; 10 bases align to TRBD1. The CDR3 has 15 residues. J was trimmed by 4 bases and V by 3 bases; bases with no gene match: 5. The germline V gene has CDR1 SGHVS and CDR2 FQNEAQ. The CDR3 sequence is CASSLTGGFIYGYTF. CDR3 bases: TGTGCCAGCAGCTTGACAGGGGGCTTTATCTATGGCTACACCTTC.

Here the CDR3 DNA reads TGTGCCAGCAGCCAGGGACAGGGGATATCCTACGAGCAGTACTTC. Translated: CASSQGQGISYEQYF. The chain links TRBV5-4 to TRBJ2-7; TRBD1 agrees at 10 bases. V shed 4 bases and J 1 base; nucleotides not matched to a gene: 5. From germline, CDR1 is SGHNT and CDR2 YYREEE (reference sequence). The CDR3 consists of 15 residues. Complete variable domain (other parts from reference TRBV5-4 and TRBJ2-7): ETGVTQSPTHLIKTRGQQVTLRCSSQSGHNTVSWYQQALGQGPQFIFQYYREEENGRGNFPPRFSGLQFPNYSSELNVNALELDDSALYLCASSQGQGISYEQYFGPGTRLTVT.

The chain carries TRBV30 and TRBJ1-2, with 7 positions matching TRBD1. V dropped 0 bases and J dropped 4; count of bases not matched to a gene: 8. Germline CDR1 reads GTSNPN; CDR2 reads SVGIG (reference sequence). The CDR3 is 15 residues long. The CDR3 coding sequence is TGTGCCTGGAGTGTACTTGACAGGGTGGGCTATGGCTACACCTTC. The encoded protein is CAWSVLDRVGYGYTF.

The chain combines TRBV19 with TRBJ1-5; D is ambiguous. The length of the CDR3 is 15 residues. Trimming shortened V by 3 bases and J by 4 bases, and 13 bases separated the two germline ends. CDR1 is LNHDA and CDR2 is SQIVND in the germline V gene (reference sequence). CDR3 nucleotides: TGTGCCAGTAGTATCTCGGCTTCCCGGAATCAGCCCCAGCATTTT. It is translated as CASSISASRNQPQHF.